The sequence of this T cell receptor (beta chain) was determined in a study of T cell responses to AZD1222 COVID-19 vaccine. General study findings and limits: Breadth and depth of Spike-specific TCRs rose after two AZD1222 doses. Along spike, vaccine-associated CD4 TCRs were found throughout, with dominance at 160-218 and 743-854. Repertoire samples came only from after the peak T cell response. Donors, mostly white British, included more females; clonal diversity was possibly underestimated.

A note on this clone: Its antigen is unknown.

CDR3 length: 15 residues. Losses at the gene ends were 5 bases for V and 5 bases for J; bases not matched to a gene: 8. The V gene's germline CDR1 is SGHVS and CDR2 FQNEAQ. Clones were sequenced by immunoSEQ multiplex PCR, and TCRdb holds only the in-frame ones, with some missing. The repertoire holds under 150,000 clones, with approximately 85% as singletons. Sequencing was performed on peripheral blood, taken 28 days after the second dose of the MenACWY control vaccine. This chain uses TRBV7-8 with TRBJ2-1, with 8 nucleotides matching TRBD2. The receptor was isolated from an adult who received the MenACWY meningococcal vaccine as a control. CDR3 nucleotides: TGTGCCAGCAGCCCCGGAGCGGGAGTTAACAATGAGCAGTTCTTC. Translation gives CASSPGAGVNNEQFF.